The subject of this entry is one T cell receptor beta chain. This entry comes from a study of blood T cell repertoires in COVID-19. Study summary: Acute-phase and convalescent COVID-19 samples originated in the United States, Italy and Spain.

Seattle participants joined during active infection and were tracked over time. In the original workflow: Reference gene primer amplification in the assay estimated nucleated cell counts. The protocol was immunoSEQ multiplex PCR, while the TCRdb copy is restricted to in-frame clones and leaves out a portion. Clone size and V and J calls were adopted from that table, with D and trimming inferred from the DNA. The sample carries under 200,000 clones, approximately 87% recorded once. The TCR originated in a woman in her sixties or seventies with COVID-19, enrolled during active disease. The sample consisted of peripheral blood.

In DNA form, the CDR3 reads TGTGCCAGCCGAAGAGCGGGGTCGGGTACAGATACGCAGTATTTT. Encoded protein: CASRRAGSGTDTQYF. V is TRBV6-5 and J is TRBJ2-3; TRBD2 agrees at 7 bases. This CDR3 is 15 amino acids long. J lost 3 bases, V lost 8 bases, and 11 bases had no gene match. Germline CDR1 is MNHEY and CDR2 is SVGAGI.